The 24 T cell receptor beta chains below were found in one sample sequenced in a study of blood T cell repertoires in COVID-19. Only in-frame clones appear in the TCRdb table, and some are missing; sequencing was by immunoSEQ multiplex PCR. The table lists about 140,000 clones, 70% to 80% of them singletons. The sample comprised peripheral blood. The receptors here all came from a man aged 45-65 years with acute or convalescent COVID-19.

The V and J genes are TRBV6-1 and TRBJ2-7, with 9 positions matching TRBD2. V shed 3 bases and J 2 bases; nucleotides not matched to a gene: 5. From germline, CDR1 is MNHNS and CDR2 SASEGT. The CDR3 is 15 amino acids. CDR3: CASSEVAGATYEQYF. As DNA, the CDR3 is TGTGCCAGCAGTGAGGTAGCGGGGGCCACCTACGAGCAGTACTTC.

This clone was picked up one time. The J gene is TRBJ2-5, the V gene TRBV19; TRBD2 aligns across 8 bases. CDR1 is LNHDA and CDR2 is SQIVND in the germline V gene (reference sequence). With 5 bases clipped from V and 3 bases from J, the junction kept 14 bases outside the gene matches. This CDR3 spans 17 amino acids. Here the CDR3 reads CASSYGGLAGRKETQYF. CDR3 DNA: TGTGCCAGTAGTTACGGCGGCCTAGCGGGTCGAAAAGAGACCCAGTACTTC.

The chain carries TRBV9 and TRBJ2-2, with 7 bases fitting TRBD1. The CDR3 has 14 amino acids. Germline CDR1 SGDLS, CDR2 YYNGEE. V lost 4 bases to trimming and J lost 5 bases; unmatched junction nucleotides: 5. DNA of the CDR3: TGTGCCAGCAGCCTTACAGGGGTGACCGGGGAGCTGTTTTTT. Protein product: CASSLTGVTGELFF. The full variable domain, rest sourced from reference TRBV9 and TRBJ2-2, is DSGVTQTPKHLITATGQRVTLRCSPRSGDLSVYWYQQSLDQGLQFLIQYYNGEERAKGNILERFSAQQFPDLHSELNLSSLELGDSALYFCASSLTGVTGELFFGEGSRLTVL.

The V call is TRBV24-1, the J call TRBJ1-1, with TRBD1 identical over 8 bases. With 4 bases clipped from V and 7 bases from J, the junction kept 4 bases outside the gene matches. Germline-derived CDR1 and CDR2 are KGHDR and SFDVKD. The CDR3 contains 13 residues. CDR3 DNA sequence: TGTGCCACCAGTGACCCCGGACAGGGTGAAGCTTTCTTT. This encodes CATSDPGQGEAFF.

This clone occurred once. The rearrangement links TRBV3-1 (or the pseudogene TRBV3-2) to TRBJ1-5; TRBD1 matches at 9 bases. This CDR3 has 14 amino acids. The germline V gene has CDR1 LGHDT and CDR2 YNNKEL (reference sequence). After removal of 4 bases from V and 9 bases from J, the junction contained 7 bases not matched to a gene. CDR3 coding DNA: TGTGCCAGCAGCCCGACAGGGGGGTTCGTGCCCCAGCATTTT. Protein product: CASSPTGGFVPQHF.

The chain couples TRBV20-1 to TRBJ1-2; a possible D gene is TRBD1 (6 bases). Germline V gene lookup returns CDR1 DFQATT and CDR2 SNEGSKA (reference sequence). With 7 bases removed from V and 3 bases from J, the gap between germline ends came to 9 bases. The CDR3 is 11 amino acids. In nucleotides, the CDR3 is TGCAGTGTTGGGGGCGACTATGGCTACACCTTC. It codes for CSVGGDYGYTF.

This chain joins TRBV7-9 and TRBJ1-2, with TRBD1 matching 9 bases. CDR3 size: 14 residues. Germline loops: CDR1 SEHNR, CDR2 FQNEAQ (reference sequence). V trimming: 3 bases; J trimming: 4 bases; junction bases outside the gene matches: 3. The CDR3 sequence is CASSLGQGPYGYTF. The CDR3 nucleotides read TGTGCCAGCAGCTTGGGACAGGGTCCCTATGGCTACACCTTC.

The chain has TRBV27 and TRBJ2-5; D ambiguous. The CDR3 contains 13 residues. Deletions cut 3 bases from V and 5 bases from J, with 10 bases between. In germline, CDR1 is MNHEY, CDR2 SMNVEV (reference sequence). The CDR3 is CASSLRRRETQYF. Written as DNA, the CDR3 is TGTGCCAGCAGTTTGAGGCGTCGTGAGACCCAGTACTTC.

This clone was observed a handful of times. This chain connects TRBV11-2 to TRBJ2-2; D ambiguous. This CDR3 has 17 residues. Trimming took 1 base from V and 0 from J, leaving 12 bases between them. The germline V gene has CDR1 SGHAT and CDR2 FQNNGV. The CDR3 is CASSLGRAGANTGELFF. For the CDR3, the DNA is TGTGCCAGCAGCTTAGGTAGAGCAGGCGCGAACACCGGGGAGCTGTTTTTT.

This sequence joins TRBV9 and TRBJ2-1; a possible D gene is TRBD2 (7 bases). The V end was cut by 3 bases, the J end by 2 bases, with 27 bases between. The CDR3 runs to 20 residues. Germline-derived CDR1 and CDR2 are SGDLS and YYNGEE. The CDR3 spells CASSARGGDPLPGPYNEQFF. The CDR3 nucleotides read TGTGCCAGCAGCGCAAGGGGGGGCGACCCCCTCCCCGGCCCCTACAATGAGCAGTTCTTC.

The chain is built from TRBV24-1 and TRBJ1-5; 7 bases are shared with TRBD1. The CDR3 consists of 17 residues. Germline trimming cut 3 bases from V and 5 bases from J; bases unmatched to any gene: 12. CDR1 is KGHDR and CDR2 is SFDVKD in the germline V gene. CDR3 DNA: TGTGCCACCAGTGATACGCGACAGGGAACGGATGATCAGCCCCAGCATTTT. Translation: CATSDTRQGTDDQPQHF.

The chain is built from TRBV2 and TRBJ1-6; D ambiguous. The CDR3 sequence is 13 residues long. Trimming pared 3 bases from V and 5 bases from J, leaving 5 bases between. The germline V gene encodes CDR1 SNHLY and CDR2 FYNNEI. The CDR3 reads CASSDRNNSPLHF. The CDR3, as DNA: TGTGCCAGCAGTGACAGGAATAATTCACCCCTCCACTTT.

V gene TRBV7-2 combines with J gene TRBJ1-2; 8 bases agree with TRBD1. Looked up from germline, CDR1 is SGHTA and CDR2 is FQGNSA. Germline trimming cut 3 bases from V and 8 bases from J; bases unmatched to any gene: 14. This CDR3 is 16 amino acids long. The CDR3 is CASSLDPGRGPSGYTF. The CDR3, as DNA: TGTGCCAGCAGCTTGGACCCCGGCAGGGGGCCTAGCGGCTACACCTTC.

The chain uses TRBV29-1 and TRBJ2-7; TRBD1 matches at 9 bases. Germline-derived CDR1 and CDR2 are SQVTM and ANQGSEA. After removal of 6 bases from V and 5 bases from J, the junction contained 5 bases not matched to a gene. This CDR3 has 12 residues. The CDR3 DNA is TGCAGCGTGTGGGACAGGGCGAACGAGCAGTACTTC. Residues: CSVWDRANEQYF.

V is TRBV20-1 and J is TRBJ1-1; weak D call: TRBD1 (6 bases). Trimming stripped 3 bases from V and 7 bases from J, with 9 bases between. Per the germline V gene, CDR1 is DFQATT and CDR2 is SNEGSKA (reference sequence). This CDR3 has 11 residues. CDR3 nucleotide sequence: TGCAGTGCTAGCGACAGGCATGAAGCTTTCTTT. Translating gives CSASDRHEAFF.

The chain links TRBV14 to TRBJ1-5, with 9 bases that match TRBD1. The germline V gene has CDR1 SGHDN and CDR2 FVKESK. This CDR3 has 16 amino acids. CDR3 DNA: TGTGCAGCAGCTAGGACAGGGGAGATGGGCAATCAGCCCCAGCATTTT. Translated: CAAARTGEMGNQPQHF.

This rearrangement joins TRBV20-1 to TRBJ1-2, with D uncertain. V was cut by 3 bases and J by 2 bases, with 10 bases left in between. The germline V gene has CDR1 DFQATT and CDR2 SNEGSKA (reference sequence). The CDR3 extends over 13 amino acids. The CDR3 DNA reads TGCAGTGCTAGTGGAGGAGCCAACTATGGCTACACCTTC. This translates into CSASGGANYGYTF.

This chain joins TRBV29-1 and TRBJ2-1, with 10 bases fitting TRBD2. Unmatched junction bases numbered 7, after V lost 5 bases and J lost 9 bases. Germline V lookup: CDR1 SQVTM, CDR2 ANQGSEA. The CDR3 is made up of 13 amino acids. CDR3 residues: CSVRISGGVEQFF. CDR3 sequence (DNA): TGCAGCGTTAGGATCAGCGGGGGGGTTGAGCAGTTCTTC.

The chain carries TRBV9 and TRBJ1-4; no clear D. V was clipped by 0 bases and J by 8 bases, with 14 bases between them. There are 15 residues in the CDR3. Germline-derived CDR1 and CDR2 are SGDLS and YYNGEE. CDR3 amino acids: CASSVEGRPGEKLFF. As DNA, the CDR3 is TGTGCCAGCAGCGTAGAAGGTCGCCCGGGAGAAAAACTGTTTTTT.

The V call is TRBV19, the J call TRBJ1-5; D remains unclear. The V end lost 5 bases, the J end lost 7 bases, and 21 bases lay between the germline ends. CDR3 size: 16 residues. Germline values: CDR1 LNHDA, CDR2 SQIVND (reference sequence). The CDR3 region is CASSLQEGSQRQPQHF. Here the CDR3 DNA reads TGTGCCAGTAGTCTCCAGGAGGGATCTCAGCGACAGCCCCAGCATTTT.

This clone was observed a single time. This chain connects TRBV4-2 to TRBJ1-6, with TRBD1 as a possible D gene (5 bases). Germline V gene data show CDR1 as LGHNA and CDR2 as YNFKEQ. The V and J ends lost 0 bases and 5 bases respectively, with 11 bases between them. This CDR3 has 16 residues. The CDR3 protein is CASSQDRQGDNSPLHF. The CDR3 coding sequence is TGTGCCAGCAGCCAAGATCGGCAGGGTGATAATTCACCCCTCCACTTT.

The chain links TRBV6-5 to TRBJ1-5, with D possibly TRBD1 on 5 matching bases. V dropped 6 bases and J dropped 2 bases, with 14 bases sitting between them. The CDR3 spans 15 residues. Germline V gives CDR1 MNHEY, CDR2 SVGAGI. The CDR3 loop reads CASRPPGWGNQPQHF. In DNA, the CDR3 is TGTGCCAGCAGACCCCCAGGGTGGGGCAATCAGCCCCAGCATTTT.

This chain links TRBV5-1 with TRBJ2-3; 7 bases are shared with TRBD1. This CDR3 spans 14 amino acids. From germline, CDR1 is SGHRS and CDR2 YFSETQ. After removal of 5 bases from V and 4 bases from J, the junction contained 7 bases not matched to a gene. This CDR3 reads CASSKMTGSDTQYF. Written as DNA, the CDR3 is TGCGCCAGCAGTAAGATGACAGGGTCAGATACGCAGTATTTT.

The V call is TRBV14, the J call TRBJ1-2; 7 nucleotides align to TRBD1. Germline assignment: CDR1 SGHDN and CDR2 FVKESK. After removal of 4 bases from V and 8 bases from J, the junction contained 7 bases not matched to a gene. The CDR3 runs to 13 residues. CDR3 DNA sequence: TGTGCCAGCAGCCTTGACAGGGACCGCGGCTACACCTTC. It translates to CASSLDRDRGYTF.